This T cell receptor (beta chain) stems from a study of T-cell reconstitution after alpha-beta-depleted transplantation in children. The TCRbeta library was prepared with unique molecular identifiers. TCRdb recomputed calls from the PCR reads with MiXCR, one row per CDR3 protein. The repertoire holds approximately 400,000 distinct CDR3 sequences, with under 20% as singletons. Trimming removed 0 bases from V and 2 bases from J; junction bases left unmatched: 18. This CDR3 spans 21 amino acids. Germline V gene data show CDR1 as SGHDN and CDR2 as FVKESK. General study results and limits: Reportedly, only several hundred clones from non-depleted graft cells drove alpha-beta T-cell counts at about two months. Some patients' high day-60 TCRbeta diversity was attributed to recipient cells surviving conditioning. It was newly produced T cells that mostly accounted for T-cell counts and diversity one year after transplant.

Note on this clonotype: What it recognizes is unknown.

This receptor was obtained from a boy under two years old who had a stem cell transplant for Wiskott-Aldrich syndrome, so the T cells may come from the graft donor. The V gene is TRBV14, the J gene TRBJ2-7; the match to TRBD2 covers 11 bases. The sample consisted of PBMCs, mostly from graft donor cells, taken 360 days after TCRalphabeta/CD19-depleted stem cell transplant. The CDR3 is CASSQDPGTSGQTNKAYEQYF. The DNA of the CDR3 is TGTGCCAGCAGCCAAGATCCAGGGACTAGCGGCCAGACTAACAAAGCCTACGAGCAGTACTTC. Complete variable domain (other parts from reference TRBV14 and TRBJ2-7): EAGVTQFPSHSVIEKGQTVTLRCDPISGHDNLYWYRRVMGKEIKFLLHFVKESKQDESGMPNNRFLAERTGGTYSTLKVQPAELEDSGVYFCASSQDPGTSGQTNKAYEQYFGPGTRLTVT.